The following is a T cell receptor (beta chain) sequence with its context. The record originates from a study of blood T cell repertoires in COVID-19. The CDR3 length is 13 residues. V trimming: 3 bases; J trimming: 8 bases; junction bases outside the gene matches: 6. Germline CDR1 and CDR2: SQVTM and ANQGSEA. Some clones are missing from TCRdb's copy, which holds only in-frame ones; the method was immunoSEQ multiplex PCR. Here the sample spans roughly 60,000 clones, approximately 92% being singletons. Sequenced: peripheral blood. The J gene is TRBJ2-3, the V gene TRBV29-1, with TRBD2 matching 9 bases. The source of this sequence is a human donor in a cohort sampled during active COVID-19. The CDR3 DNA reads TGCAGCGTTGAGGGGACTAGCTCAGTTACGCAGTATTTT. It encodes CSVEGTSSVTQYF.